This TCR beta chain comes out of a study of vaccination and CD4 T cells after COVID-19. The CDR3 has 13 amino acids. V shed 3 bases and J shed 3 bases, with 9 bases lying between them. The germline CDR1 and CDR2 sequences are SEHNR and FQNEAQ (reference sequence). Sequencing of the DNA from cultured CD4+ T cells was carried out with the Oncomine TCR Beta short-read assay. DNA came from CD4+ T cells after culture. From the PCR reads, TCRdb called clonotypes with MiXCR, one entry per CDR3 protein. The table records thousands of distinct CDR3 sequences, approximately 67% of them present only once. Specified treatment: approximately nine-day PBMC culture with coronavirus spike peptide pools or control peptides (ViraFEST assay). Dates of PCR positivity, March to December 2020, preceded the US Alpha, Beta and Delta variants. From the roughly nine-day cultures, CD4+ T cells were isolated by negative selection.

A remark on this clonotype: What it binds is not known.

The sequence was collected from a human donor who had recovered from COVID-19. Sequenced here: CD4+ T cells from blood, cultured in vitro, sampled before SARS-CoV-2 vaccination. The rearrangement uses TRBV7-9 and TRBJ2-7; D unclear. The CDR3 region is CASSFSLNYEQYF. The CDR3 DNA sequence: TGTGCCAGCAGCTTTTCCCTGAACTACGAGCAGTACTTC.